The 13 T cell receptor beta chains given below trace back to one sample, sequenced in a study of CD8 T cells in ankylosing spondylitis. These TCRs' antigens remain unknown. TCRdb redid the calling of the 5' RACE reads with MiXCR, one entry per CDR3 protein. Of more than 250,000 distinct CDR3 sequences in the sample, 8% were seen once. Study findings and constraints: Characteristic, it appeared, of ankylosing spondylitis blood was a TCR beta motif of roughly eight highly homologous variants.

The specimen sequenced was blood, either unsorted or a sorted T cell fraction (not recorded which). These receptors all come from a male donor with ankylosing spondylitis.

The chain employs TRBV10-2 and TRBJ1-5; D unresolved. The CDR3 is 15 amino acids. V was clipped by 8 bases and J by 0 bases, with 14 bases between them. Germline V gene data show CDR1 as WSHSY and CDR2 as SAAADI. DNA of the CDR3: TGCGCCAGCTCCGAACGGAGATATAGCAATCAGCCCCAGCATTTT. Amino acids: CASSERRYSNQPQHF.

The V gene is TRBV3-1, the J gene TRBJ2-7, with D unclear. V was pared by 0 bases and J by 5 bases, with 8 bases between. Germline V gives CDR1 LGHDT, CDR2 YNNKEL (reference sequence). The CDR3 loop spans 13 amino acids. For the CDR3, the DNA is TGTGCCAGCAGCCAAGATTTGAACAACGAGCAGTACTTC. Protein product: CASSQDLNNEQYF.

This clonotype was picked up a small number of times. The V call is TRBV5-1, the J call TRBJ2-5; 13 bases are shared with TRBD2. CDR1 is SGHRS, CDR2 YFSETQ, per germline. The J segment lost 1 base and the V segment lost 5 bases, leaving 8 bases of the junction unmatched. CDR3 length equals 17 residues. CDR3 in DNA: TGCGCCAGCAGACCAACACTAGCGGGAGGGCCCCAAGAGACCCAGTACTTC. Its protein is CASRPTLAGGPQETQYF.

As for this clonotype: With a much larger clone just one base away, this may be a read error. The V gene is TRBV29-1, the J gene TRBJ2-2, with D unresolved. Looked up from germline, CDR1 is SQVTM and CDR2 is ANQGSEA. The CDR3 consists of 14 residues. This CDR3 reads CSVVGVSGTWELFF. The CDR3 DNA sequence: TGCAGCGTTGTTGGAGTATCGGGCACCTGGGAGCTGTTTTTT.

This clonotype showed up many times. This chain joins TRBV10-3 and TRBJ2-7; the D is unclear. Deletions cut 8 bases from V and 0 bases from J, with 14 bases between. The V gene's germline CDR1 is ENHRY and CDR2 SYGVKD. The CDR3 sequence is 14 residues long. CDR3 amino acids: CAIRRDWNSYEQYF. CDR3 DNA: TGTGCCATCCGCAGAGACTGGAACTCCTACGAGCAGTACTTC.

This clonotype appeared a few times. This chain connects TRBV12-3 or TRBV12-4 to TRBJ1-3; possibly TRBD1 for D (5 bases). The CDR3 runs to 19 residues. V dropped 7 bases and J dropped 1 base, with 26 bases sitting between them. CDR3 residues: CASNQWDFRTSRSGNTIYF. Written as DNA, the CDR3 is TGTGCCAGCAATCAGTGGGACTTTCGTACTTCTCGATCTGGAAACACCATATATTTT.

This clonotype was counted many times. The gene calls are TRBV12-3 or TRBV12-4 and TRBJ2-2; 10 bases are shared with TRBD2. CDR3 size: 16 residues. V dropped 5 bases and J dropped 2; count of bases not matched to a gene: 5. CDR3 coding DNA: TGTGCCAGCAGTCGTTCTAGCGGGAGAAACACCGGGGAGCTGTTTTTT. Translating it yields CASSRSSGRNTGELFF.

The chain links TRBV29-1 to TRBJ2-7, with TRBD2 matching over 8 bases. J lost 1 base, V lost 6 bases, and 2 bases had no gene match. This CDR3 is 12 amino acids long. Germline CDR1 SQVTM, CDR2 ANQGSEA. The CDR3 is CSVGTSSYEQYF. CDR3 coding DNA: TGCAGCGTAGGGACTAGTTCCTACGAGCAGTACTTC.

This clonotype came up many times. The V gene is TRBV27, the J gene TRBJ2-2; no firm D call. In germline, CDR1 is MNHEY, CDR2 SMNVEV (reference sequence). V was shortened by 8 bases and J by 2 bases, with 12 bases between the two germline ends. CDR3 length equals 14 residues. The CDR3 DNA sequence: TGTGCCAGCCAACTTCTGGGCAACACCGGGGAGCTGTTTTTT. It is translated as CASQLLGNTGELFF.

Many counts were recorded for this clonotype. The CDR3 region is CASSVGIAACTYEQYF. DNA of the CDR3: TGTGCCAGCAGCGTAGGTATAGCGGCTTGTACCTACGAGCAGTACTTC. The chain recombines TRBV9 with TRBJ2-7; tentative D call: TRBD2 (6 bases). The V end lost 0 bases, the J end lost 2 bases, and 15 bases lay between the germline ends. CDR3 length equals 16 residues. CDR1 is SGDLS and CDR2 is YYNGEE in the germline V gene. The full variable domain, with the rest looked up from reference TRBV9 and TRBJ2-7, is DSGVTQTPKHLITATGQRVTLRCSPRSGDLSVYWYQQSLDQGLQFLIQYYNGEERAKGNILERFSAQQFPDLHSELNLSSLELGDSALYFCASSVGIAACTYEQYFGPGTRLTVT.

This clonotype was seen a few times. The rearrangement uses TRBV20-1 and TRBJ1-6, with D unclear. This CDR3 is built from 13 residues. Germline loops: CDR1 DFQATT, CDR2 SNEGSKA (reference sequence). The V gene lost 5 bases and the J gene lost 7 bases, with 12 bases spanning the gap. The CDR3 reads CSAPESRNSPLHF. CDR3 sequence (DNA): TGCAGTGCTCCAGAGTCTAGGAATTCACCCCTCCACTTT.

This clonotype was recorded a few times. The rearrangement links TRBV27 to TRBJ2-2; no clear D. Germline CDR1 and CDR2: MNHEY and SMNVEV (reference sequence). The germline V and J ends were trimmed by 5 bases and 6 bases, with 7 bases remaining between them. This CDR3 is built from 12 residues. The CDR3 coding sequence is TGTGCCAGCAGTCCTCTGGCCGGGGAGCTGTTTTTT. Translation gives CASSPLAGELFF.

The chain is built from TRBV20-1 and TRBJ2-7; tentative D call: TRBD1 (6 bases). Germline V gives CDR1 DFQATT, CDR2 SNEGSKA (reference sequence). Trimming cost V 0 bases and J 1 base, with 13 bases left between them. The CDR3 has 15 amino acids. The CDR3, as DNA: TGCAGTGCTAGAGATCTGGCAGGGGCATCCTACGAGCAGTACTTC. This sequence encodes CSARDLAGASYEQYF.